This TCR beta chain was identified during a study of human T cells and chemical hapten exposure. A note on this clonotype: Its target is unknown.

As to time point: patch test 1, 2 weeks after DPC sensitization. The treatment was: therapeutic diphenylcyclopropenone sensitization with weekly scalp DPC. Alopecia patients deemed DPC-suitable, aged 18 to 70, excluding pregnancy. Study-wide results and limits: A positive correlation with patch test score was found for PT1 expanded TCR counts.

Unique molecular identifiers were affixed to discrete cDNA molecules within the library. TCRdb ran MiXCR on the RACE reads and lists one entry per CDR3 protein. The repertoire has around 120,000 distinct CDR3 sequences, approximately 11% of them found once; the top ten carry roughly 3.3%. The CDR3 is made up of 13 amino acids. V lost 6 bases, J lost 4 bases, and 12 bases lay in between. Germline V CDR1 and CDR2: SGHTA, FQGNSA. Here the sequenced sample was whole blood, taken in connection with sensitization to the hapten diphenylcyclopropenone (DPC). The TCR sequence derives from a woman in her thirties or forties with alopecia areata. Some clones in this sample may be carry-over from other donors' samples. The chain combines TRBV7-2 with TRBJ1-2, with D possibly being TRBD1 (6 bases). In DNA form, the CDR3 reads TGTGCCAGCAGTTATGGACAGAGCTATGGCTACACCTTC. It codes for CASSYGQSYGYTF.